A selection of T cell receptor beta chains follows, all from one sample in a study of blood T cell repertoires in COVID-19. TCRdb's copy holds only in-frame clones and misses some; the assay was immunoSEQ multiplex PCR. Altogether 150,000 or so clones are present, approximately 87% being singletons, with the ten largest covering about 6.5%. Specimen: peripheral blood. The receptors stem from an elderly man with acute or convalescent COVID-19. The CDR3 runs from the conserved cysteine through the conserved F or W. The D gene is left open where the match is weak. Clone size, where shown, is once, few, many, or a class for clones that have expanded.

TRBD2,TRBV2,TRBJ2-2,.,TGTGCCAGCAGTCGACTAGCTCGCGGCGGGGAGCTGTTTTTT,CASSRLARGGELFF
.,TRBV4-1,TRBJ1-1,.,TGCGCCAGCAGCCAAGATCAAGGGGGATGGACTGAAGCTTTCTTT,CASSQDQGGWTEAFF
.,TRBV6-5,TRBJ2-7,once,TGTGCCAGCACCCCTACAGGATTACCCTACGAGCAGTACTTC,CASTPTGLPYEQYF
TRBD2,TRBV4-1,TRBJ2-5,.,TGCGCCAGCAGCCGTAAAGCGGGAGGAGAGACCCAGTACTTC,CASSRKAGGETQYF
.,TRBV9,TRBJ2-1,.,TGTGCCAGCAACCGACAGAACAATGAGCAGTTCTTC,CASNRQNNEQFF
TRBD1,TRBV30,TRBJ1-2,few,TGTGCCTGGAGTGTACTTTGGACAGGGGCCCATGGCTACACCTTC,CAWSVLWTGAHGYTF
TRBD1,TRBV3-1/TRBV3-2,TRBJ2-5,.,TGTGCCAGCAAAGGGACAGTACAAGAGACCCAGTACTTC,CASKGTVQETQYF
.,TRBV18,TRBJ2-5,.,TGTGCCAGCTCACCACTCGGAGTCGGGAATGCGCAGCAAGAGACCCAGTACTTC,CASSPLGVGNAQQETQYF
.,TRBV18,TRBJ2-2,.,TGTGCCAGCTCCCGAGGACTCCCCAACACCGGGGAGCTGTTTTTT,CASSRGLPNTGELFF
TRBD2,TRBV2,TRBJ2-1,once,TGTGCCAGCAGTTCCGGGACTAGCGGGAGAGTCAAGGTCTTC,CASSSGTSGRVKVF
TRBD2,TRBV5-8,TRBJ2-3,.,TGTGCCAGCAGCTTGGTGCTAGCGGGGGGGGCAGATACGCAGTATTTT,CASSLVLAGGADTQYF
.,TRBV11-3,TRBJ2-5,few,TGTGCCAGCAGCCCGACAGAAGAAGAGACCCAGTACTTC,CASSPTEEETQYF
.,TRBV5-1,TRBJ2-7,.,TGCGCCAGCAGCTCGGGTGGGGGAGGCGAGCAGTACTTC,CASSSGGGGEQYF
TRBD1,TRBV18,TRBJ1-1,.,TGTGCCAGCTCACCACAGACAGGGGGTATAACTGAAGCTTTCTTT,CASSPQTGGITEAFF
TRBD1,TRBV4-1,TRBJ1-2,few,TGCGCCAGCAGCCAGGGACAGGGGGCGAACTATGGCTACACCTTC,CASSQGQGANYGYTF
.,TRBV5-1,TRBJ1-1,.,TGCGCCAGCAGCTTGGGGTACATGAACACTGAAGCTTTCTTT,CASSLGYMNTEAFF
TRBD2,TRBV6-2/TRBV6-3,TRBJ2-7,.,TGTGCCAGCAGTTGGGGGGGACTAGCGGGGTACGAGCAGTACTTC,CASSWGGLAGYEQYF
.,TRBV28,TRBJ1-2,once,TGTGCCAGCGCGCCCGGGGGAAACTATGGCTACACCTTC,CASAPGGNYGYTF
.,TRBV5-1,TRBJ1-2,.,TGCGCCAGCAGCTTTAGGGGAAGGCTTGGATTTTATCGGTACACCTTC,CASSFRGRLGFYRYTF
TRBD1,TRBV27,TRBJ1-2,once,TGTGCCAGCAGCCAAATGCCCTCGACAGGGTTCTATGGCTACACCTTC,CASSQMPSTGFYGYTF
TRBD2,TRBV5-1,TRBJ2-1,once,TGCGCCAGCAGCACTAGCGGCAGCTCCTACAATGAGCAGTTCTTC,CASSTSGSSYNEQFF
TRBD1,TRBV24-1,TRBJ2-2,.,TGTGCCACAGAGCCTCAGGGGGCGGGGAACACCGGGGAGCTGTTTTTT,CATEPQGAGNTGELFF
TRBD2,TRBV3-1/TRBV3-2,TRBJ2-7,.,TGTGCCAGCAGCGGGACTAGCGGGGGATGGAACGAGCAGTACTTC,CASSGTSGGWNEQYF
TRBD1,TRBV19,TRBJ1-2,once,TGTGCCAGTAGTAATAGACCGCGGACAGGGATCGGCTACACCTTC,CASSNRPRTGIGYTF
.,TRBV24-1,TRBJ1-2,.,TGTGCCACCAGTGATTCTGTGACTAATGGAGGCTACACCTTC,CATSDSVTNGGYTF
.,TRBV6-5,TRBJ1-5,.,TGTGCCAGCAGTACGGGTCTCCCCAATCAGCCCCAGCATTTT,CASSTGLPNQPQHF
.,TRBV4-2,TRBJ2-5,.,TGTGCCAGCAACAGCGGAGAGACCCAGTACTTC,CASNSGETQYF
.,TRBV6-5,TRBJ2-3,.,TGTGCCAGCAGGACCCCCGACAGAAGCACAGATACGCAGTATTTT,CASRTPDRSTDTQYF
.,TRBV12-3/TRBV12-4,TRBJ1-6,.,TGTGCCAGCAGTCCGACTCGAAATTCACCCCTCCACTTT,CASSPTRNSPLHF
.,TRBV18,TRBJ2-7,.,TGTGCCAGCTCATCCGGGACTCCTAGTAGCGGCCACGAGCAGTACTTC,CASSSGTPSSGHEQYF
TRBD1,TRBV12-3/TRBV12-4,TRBJ2-1,.,TGTGCCACGACAGGGGTATCCGCTGAGCAGTTCTTC,CATTGVSAEQFF
TRBD1,TRBV4-2,TRBJ1-6,.,TGTGCCAGCAGTGACAAAGGGCAGGGGGCTTATTCACCCCTCCACTTT,CASSDKGQGAYSPLHF
TRBD1,TRBV2,TRBJ1-2,few,TGTGCCAGCAGTGAGCAGGGACAGGACTATGGCTACACCTTC,CASSEQGQDYGYTF
TRBD1,TRBV7-9,TRBJ2-1,.,TGTGCCAGCAGCTTATCAGGGGGAAACTACAATGAGCAGTTCTTC,CASSLSGGNYNEQFF
.,TRBV27,TRBJ2-3,.,TGTGCCAGCAGTTTAAGACCACAGGTAGATACGCAGTATTTT,CASSLRPQVDTQYF